A single sample is the source of the 3 T cell receptor beta chains below, sequenced in a study of cytomegalovirus exposure and HLA in healthy donors. It was with 60 Vbeta and 13 Jbeta primers that the PCR ran. The repertoire was sequenced with immunoSEQ multiplex PCR; TCRdb's copy has only in-frame clones and lacks some. Here the sample spans 65,000 to 85,000 clones, approximately 90% being singletons. The sample consisted of PBMCs. These receptors were obtained from a woman in her 30s in good health and CMV-seronegative.

This clone came up once. The chain links TRBV7-2 to TRBJ2-7, with TRBD2 matching 9 bases. From germline, CDR1 is SGHTA and CDR2 FQGNSA. The CDR3 runs 14 residues. J was trimmed by 6 bases and V by 7 bases; bases with no gene match: 10. The CDR3 sequence is CASTPAGGPGEQYF. Written as DNA, the CDR3 is TGTGCCAGCACGCCGGCGGGAGGGCCGGGCGAGCAGTACTTC.

The chain is built from TRBV19 and TRBJ2-1, with a tentative D call TRBD1 (6 bases). Trimming shortened V by 1 base and J by 15 bases, and 10 bases separated the two germline ends. This CDR3 contains 11 residues. Germline lookup yields CDR1 LNHDA and CDR2 SQIVND (reference sequence). The CDR3 reads CASSIGTVSFF. CDR3 coding DNA: TGTGCCAGTAGTATAGGGACAGTTTCGTTCTTC.

The chain carries TRBV28 and TRBJ1-1; the match to TRBD1 covers 8 bases. The CDR3 length is 15 residues. The trim removed 4 bases at V and 0 bases at J, leaving 4 bases unmatched. The germline V gene has CDR1 MDHEN and CDR2 SYDVKM. The CDR3 region is CASSYPTGVNTEAFF. Here the CDR3 DNA reads TGTGCCAGCAGTTATCCGACAGGGGTGAACACTGAAGCTTTCTTT.